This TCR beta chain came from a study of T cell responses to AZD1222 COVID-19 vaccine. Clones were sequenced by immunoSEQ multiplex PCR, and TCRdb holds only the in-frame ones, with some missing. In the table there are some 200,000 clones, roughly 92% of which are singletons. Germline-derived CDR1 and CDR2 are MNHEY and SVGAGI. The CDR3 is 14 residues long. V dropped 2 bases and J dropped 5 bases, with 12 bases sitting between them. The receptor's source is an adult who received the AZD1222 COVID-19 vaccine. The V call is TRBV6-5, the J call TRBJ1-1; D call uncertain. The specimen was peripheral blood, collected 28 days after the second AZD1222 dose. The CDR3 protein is CASSYGNPGTEAFF. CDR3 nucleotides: TGTGCCAGCAGTTACGGGAACCCCGGGACTGAAGCTTTCTTT.